This T cell receptor beta chain was profiled in a study of beta chain features in type 1 diabetes. This clone was seen a few times. What it binds is not known. Study outcomes and limitations: TCRB CDR3s from Type 1 diabetes patients were moderately but significantly shorter in all four CD4+ subsets.

The study reverse transcribed the entire isolated RNA, so it sequenced expressed TCRB transcripts. Only in-frame clones appear in the TCRdb table, and some are missing; sequencing was by immunoSEQ multiplex PCR. Here the sample spans roughly 400,000 clones, 8.5% to 10% being singletons. The V gene lost 1 base and the J gene lost 8 bases, with 5 bases spanning the gap. CDR1 is SNHLY, CDR2 FYNNEI, per germline. This CDR3 contains 11 residues. Sequencing was done on a sample of central memory CD4+ T cells from blood. V gene TRBV2 combines with J gene TRBJ1-2, with D hard to call. This clonotype was obtained from a man aged 25-45 years with type 1 diabetes. CDR3 sequence reads: CASSEGQGYTF. Written as DNA, the CDR3 is TGTGCCAGCAGTGAAGGTCAGGGCTACACCTTC.